This passage covers 4 T cell receptor beta chains from one sample sequenced in a study of blood T cells in healthy people across ages. PCR was performed a second time for 7 to 11 cycles using a sample-barcoded 5' primer and a J-beta primer mix. TCRdb re-called the 5' RACE reads through MiXCR, storing one row per CDR3 protein. The table lists approximately 810,000 distinct CDR3 sequences, 35% to 40% of them singletons. Sequencing input: blood. The receptors shown here come from a man between 18 and 35 years old in good health.

The chain couples TRBV11-1 to TRBJ2-7; 9 nucleotides agree with TRBD2. The J call is doubtful: the DNA matches TRBJ2-5 better. The CDR3 totals 17 residues. CDR1 is SGHAT and CDR2 is FQDESV in the germline V gene (reference sequence). The CDR3 coding sequence is TGTGCCAGCAGCCCCCGGGTAGCGGGGGCCCTCCGAGCGACCCAGTACTTC. It is translated as CASSPRVAGALRATQYF.

Comment on this clonotype: This clone may be a read error of a much larger clone one base away. The chain uses TRBV20-1 and TRBJ2-5, with 10 bases lining up with TRBD2. Trimming removed 2 bases from V and 11 bases from J; junction bases left unmatched: 11. Germline values: CDR1 DFQATT, CDR2 SNEGSKA (reference sequence). The CDR3 totals 14 residues. The chain's CDR3 is CSARRLAGGYEQYF. The CDR3 nucleotides are TGCAGTGCTAGACGACTAGCGGGTGGGTATGAGCAGTACTTC.

This clonotype was detected only a few times. The chain joins TRBV6-4 to TRBJ1-1; TRBD1 agrees at 7 bases. Germline V gives CDR1 MRHNA, CDR2 SNTAGT. V shed 2 bases, J shed 0 bases, and the junction held 9 bases outside the gene matches. The CDR3 totals 17 residues. The CDR3 DNA follows: TGTGCCAGCAGTGACCCGAGACAGGGAAATTTGAACACTGAAGCTTTCTTT. Amino acid sequence: CASSDPRQGNLNTEAFF.

Comments on this clonotype: At one boundary the junction diverges from the germline segment, which might be a read error. The chain recombines TRBV4-1 with TRBJ1-5; D call uncertain. The CDR3 extends over 19 amino acids. Germline loops: CDR1 MGHRA, CDR2 YSYEKL. CDR3 sequence reads: CASNQEAGRPSYSNQPQHF. CDR3 DNA sequence: TGCGCCAGCAACCAAGAAGCCGGACGTCCGTCTTATAGCAATCAGCCCCAGCATTTT.